This T cell receptor (beta chain) was identified in a study of blood T cell repertoires in COVID-19. Trimming took 7 bases from V and 6 from J; bases not matched to a gene: 5. Germline V CDR1 and CDR2: SGHTA, FQGNSA. The CDR3 has 12 residues. The table lists this clone with a count of one. TCRdb's copy holds only in-frame clones and misses some; the assay was immunoSEQ multiplex PCR. The sample contains about 140,000 clones, about 80% of which appear only once. This sequence was found in a woman aged 55-70 years with acute or convalescent COVID-19. This rearrangement joins TRBV7-2 to TRBJ2-7; the match to TRBD2 covers 8 bases. Material for sequencing was peripheral blood. CDR3 sequence (DNA): TGTGCCAGCACGGGACTAGAGGTCGAGCAGTACTTC. It specifies CASTGLEVEQYF.